A single sample gave rise to the 10 T cell receptor beta chains below, sequenced in a study of T cells in Graves' hyperthyroidism and ophthalmopathy (dated by TCRdb to between 2019 and 2020). The library relied on multiplex PCR. For sequencing, an Illumina HiSeq 2000 was employed. TCR beta CDR3 regions were amplified from RNA transcripts. The TCR CDR3 was subjected to a first round of RT-PCR using the HTBI primer set and the Qiagen OneStep RT-PCR kit. The raw public data were reprocessed by TCRdb itself: fastp quality trimming at Q25, MiXCR clonotype calling, in-frame beta chains only. When rows share a CDR3 protein, they turn into one entry using the most common DNA and genes. This sample has more than 650,000 distinct CDR3 sequences in its table, and roughly 15% of those were observed once. The ten most abundant clones make up around 9.6% of the sample. The specimen was blood. The origin of the receptors is a woman aged 18-35 years with Graves' hyperthyroidism.

The table lists this clonotype with many counts. This chain joins TRBV12-3 or TRBV12-4 and TRBJ2-1; 14 bases are shared with TRBD2. V was clipped by 6 bases and J by 10 bases; unmatched bases: 17. The CDR3 length is 18 residues. This chain's CDR3 is CASSQSLRLAGGPREQFF. Here the CDR3 DNA reads TGTGCCAGCAGCCAATCCCTTCGACTAGCGGGAGGGCCGAGGGAGCAGTTCTTC.

The chain links TRBV10-3 to TRBJ2-2; D not resolved. Germline V gives CDR1 ENHRY, CDR2 SYGVKD. There are 14 residues in the CDR3. Trimming left V 7 bases short and J 8 bases short, with 17 bases between. The DNA of the CDR3 is TGTGCCATCACTAGGGTCCCGACGTTAGGGGAGCTGTTTTTT. It translates to CAITRVPTLGELFF.

This clonotype was recorded a few times. The CDR3 region is CSAQRGVNGEQPQHF. CDR3 nucleotides: TGCAGTGCCCAGAGGGGGGTTAATGGCGAACAGCCCCAGCATTTT. The chain has TRBV20-1 and TRBJ1-5; D might be TRBD1 (6 bases). Trimming took off 6 bases at V and 7 bases at J, with 22 bases between the two ends. The CDR3 consists of 15 residues. Germline loops: CDR1 DFQATT, CDR2 SNEGSKA (reference sequence).

The chain is built from TRBV7-9 and TRBJ2-7; perhaps TRBD1 as D (5 bases). CDR3 length: 16 residues. Germline loops: CDR1 SEHNR, CDR2 FQNEAQ (reference sequence). V was pared by 5 bases and J by 3 bases, with 20 bases between. The CDR3 coding sequence is TGTGCCAGCAGCCCCACCGCGACAGTAAAATACTACGAGCAGTACTTC. As protein: CASSPTATVKYYEQYF. Looking up the rest from reference TRBV7-9 and TRBJ2-7 gives the full variable domain: DTGVSQNPRHKITKRGQNVTFRCDPISEHNRLYWYRQTLGQGPEFLTYFQNEAQLEKSRLLSDRFSAERPKGSFSTLEIQRTEQGDSAMYLCASSPTATVKYYEQYFGPGTRLTVT.

The rearrangement joins TRBV27 to TRBJ2-7; either TRBD1 or TRBD2 may fit D (5 bases each). Per germline, CDR1 MNHEY and CDR2 SMNVEV (reference sequence). The CDR3 totals 14 residues. V lost 2 bases, J lost 5 bases, and 13 bases lay in between. The CDR3 here is CASSLGTVLHEQYF. The CDR3 DNA follows: TGTGCCAGCAGTTTAGGGACGGTCCTCCACGAGCAGTACTTC.

This clonotype was observed at least ten times. The V and J genes are TRBV7-2 and TRBJ2-5, with 12 bases identical to TRBD2. The CDR3 runs 18 residues. The junction had 11 bases not matched to a gene; V was cut back by 4 bases and J by 2 bases. The germline gives CDR1 SGHTA, CDR2 FQGNSA. The CDR3 reads CASSSTGTSGREQETQYF. CDR3 coding DNA: TGTGCCAGCAGCTCGACGGGGACTAGCGGGCGGGAACAAGAGACCCAGTACTTC.

As DNA, the CDR3 is TGTGCCAGCAGCCCCGGTCCTACCCCCTACGAGCAGTACTTC. It codes for CASSPGPTPYEQYF. The V call is TRBV7-6, the J call TRBJ2-7; D is unresolved. Deletions cut 5 bases from V and 2 bases from J, with 13 bases between. There are 14 residues in the CDR3. Germline CDR1 SGHVS, CDR2 FNYEAQ.

This clonotype was seen ten or more times. The rearrangement joins TRBV11-2 to TRBJ2-7, with a tentative D call TRBD1 (5 bases). The CDR3 sequence is 15 residues long. Trimming cost V 2 bases and J 1 base, with 12 bases left between them. Per germline, CDR1 SGHAT and CDR2 FQNNGV. The CDR3 reads CASSLLQGPSYEQYF. CDR3 bases: TGTGCCAGCAGCTTACTCCAGGGCCCTTCCTACGAGCAGTACTTC.

The table lists this clonotype with a few counts. This rearrangement joins TRBV7-3 to TRBJ2-1, with D perhaps matching TRBD2 (5 bases). This CDR3 contains 14 residues. V was cut by 3 bases and J by 4 bases, with 10 bases left in between. Germline assignment: CDR1 SGHTA and CDR2 FQGTGA. The CDR3 here is CASSFSDSYNEQFF. CDR3 in DNA: TGTGCCAGCAGCTTCTCGGACTCGTACAATGAGCAGTTCTTC.

This clonotype appeared a few times. An end of the junction does not agree with germline; a read error may underlie this. The V call is TRBV27, the J call TRBJ2-7; 10 positions match TRBD2. The CDR3 runs to 15 residues. The germline V gene has CDR1 MNHEY and CDR2 SMNVEV (reference sequence). CDR3 nucleotides: TGTGCCTGCAGCCGGACCGGGACTAGCGTATACGAGCAGTACTTC. Protein product: CACSRTGTSVYEQYF.